Each of the 20 T cell receptor beta chains below was sequenced from the same sample in a study of shared clonotypes between healthy human individuals. Only in-frame clones appear in the TCRdb table, and some are missing; sequencing was by immunoSEQ multiplex PCR. Counted here are 730,000 or so clones, 60% to 80% occurring once; the ten biggest clones make up approximately 1.8%. The sequenced sample consisted of memory CD4+ T cells sorted from blood. Subset given: CD45RA-negative fraction. The receptor set was obtained from a woman aged 25 to 39 in good health.

The V and J genes are TRBV2 and TRBJ2-7, with 8 bases fitting TRBD2. Germline trimming cut 4 bases from V and 1 base from J; bases unmatched to any gene: 3. CDR3 length: 14 amino acids. Germline V gives CDR1 SNHLY, CDR2 FYNNEI. As DNA, the CDR3 is TGTGCCAGCAGTGTAGAGCGGGAGTCCTACGAGCAGTACTTC. Its translation: CASSVERESYEQYF.

The J gene is TRBJ1-4, the V gene TRBV29-1; perhaps TRBD1 as D (6 bases). Trimming pared 7 bases from V and 8 bases from J, leaving 8 bases between. There are 10 residues in the CDR3. Germline assignment: CDR1 SQVTM and CDR2 ANQGSEA. CDR3 residues: CSAGAEKLFF. The CDR3 DNA reads TGCAGCGCGGGGGCGGAAAAACTGTTTTTT.

This clone occurred a few times. The rearrangement uses TRBV7-6 and TRBJ2-1, with D possibly being TRBD2 (6 bases). The V end was cut by 5 bases, the J end by 4 bases, with 9 bases between. Per the germline V gene, CDR1 is SGHVS and CDR2 is FNYEAQ. The length of the CDR3 is 13 residues. CDR3 protein: CASSKTSYNEQFF. In DNA form, the CDR3 reads TGTGCCAGCAGCAAGACTAGTTACAATGAGCAGTTCTTC.

This chain uses TRBV7-6 with TRBJ2-5; 8 bases align to TRBD1. The CDR3 length is 16 residues. After removal of 5 bases from V and 1 base from J, the junction contained 9 bases not matched to a gene. Germline CDR1 reads SGHVS; CDR2 reads FNYEAQ. CDR3 DNA sequence: TGTGCCAGCAGCCTCAGACAGGGGACCCCCCAAGAGACCCAGTACTTC. Translated, it gives CASSLRQGTPQETQYF.

This clone was detected a few times. The chain employs TRBV6-1 and TRBJ2-3; 9 nucleotides align to TRBD1. The V segment lost 4 bases and the J segment 3 bases; nucleotides outside the gene matches: 8. The CDR3 is 16 residues long. The germline V gene has CDR1 MNHNS and CDR2 SASEGT. The CDR3 DNA follows: TGTGCCAGCAGTGGCCTGACAGGGGGTCTTACAGATACGCAGTATTTT. This codes for CASSGLTGGLTDTQYF.

The rearrangement joins TRBV5-6 to TRBJ2-1, with 10 bases identical to TRBD2. Germline loops: CDR1 SGHDT, CDR2 YYEEEE. The V segment lost 2 bases and the J segment 4 bases; nucleotides outside the gene matches: 3. CDR3 length equals 15 residues. The CDR3 sequence is CASSFWTSGYNEQFF. The CDR3 bases are TGTGCCAGCAGCTTCTGGACTAGCGGATACAATGAGCAGTTCTTC.

The chain links TRBV19 to TRBJ2-1, with TRBD2 matching over 12 bases. This CDR3 region has 16 residues. Trimming at V came to 4 bases and at J to 5 bases, leaving 6 bases not matched to a gene. Germline V gene sequence: CDR1 LNHDA, CDR2 SQIVND (reference sequence). As DNA, the CDR3 is TGTGCCAGTAGTACCCCGACTAGCGGGAGTGACAATGAGCAGTTCTTC. It is translated as CASSTPTSGSDNEQFF.

V usage is TRBV18 and J usage is TRBJ1-2, with 12 bases lining up with TRBD1. Germline V gene lookup returns CDR1 KGHSH and CDR2 LQKENI. Germline trimming cut 0 bases from V and 4 bases from J; bases unmatched to any gene: 0. The CDR3 consists of 15 residues. The DNA for the CDR3 is TGTGCCAGCTCACCACCGGGACAGGGGGCCTATGGCTACACCTTC. Its translation is CASSPPGQGAYGYTF. The full variable domain, completed using reference TRBV18 and TRBJ1-2, is NAGVMQNPRHLVRRRGQEARLRCSPMKGHSHVYWYRQLPEEGLKFMVYLQKENIIDESGMPKERFSAEFPKEGPSILRIQQVVRGDSAAYFCASSPPGQGAYGYTFGSGTRLTVV.

The chain combines TRBV27 with TRBJ1-2, with a possible D match to TRBD1 (5 bases). V was shortened by 4 bases and J by 2 bases, with 14 bases between the two germline ends. The CDR3 runs to 15 residues. Germline assignment: CDR1 MNHEY and CDR2 SMNVEV (reference sequence). The DNA for the CDR3 is TGTGCCAGCAGTTCGCAGGGAGGGGAGAACTATGGCTACACCTTC. The encoded protein is CASSSQGGENYGYTF.

This clone was recorded a few times. The rearrangement links TRBV19 to TRBJ2-2, with 9 bases aligning to TRBD2. Germline CDR1 reads LNHDA; CDR2 reads SQIVND (reference sequence). With V trimmed by 2 bases and J by 5 bases, 12 bases remained unmatched. The CDR3 runs to 18 residues. CDR3 residues: CASSILMGSGRKTGELFF. The CDR3 nucleotides read TGTGCCAGTAGTATATTGATGGGTAGCGGGAGAAAGACCGGGGAGCTGTTTTTT.

The V gene is TRBV6-6, the J gene TRBJ1-5, with D hard to call. V was trimmed by 5 bases and J by 7 bases, leaving 12 bases between them. Germline CDR1 and CDR2: MNHNY and SVGAGI (reference sequence). The CDR3 has 13 residues. This CDR3 reads CASSGGPRQPQHF. The CDR3 DNA sequence: TGTGCCAGCAGTGGCGGTCCCAGGCAGCCCCAGCATTTT.

J is TRBJ2-7 and V is TRBV7-2, with TRBD2 identical over 10 bases. This CDR3 contains 15 residues. The J segment lost 1 base and the V segment lost 4 bases, leaving 4 bases of the junction unmatched. Germline-derived CDR1 and CDR2 are SGHTA and FQGNSA. Here the CDR3 DNA reads TGTGCCAGCAGCTCCGGGACTAGCGTATCCTACGAGCAGTACTTC. Translating gives CASSSGTSVSYEQYF.

The J gene is TRBJ2-1, the V gene TRBV29-1, with 9 bases matching TRBD2. In germline, CDR1 is SQVTM, CDR2 ANQGSEA. The CDR3 totals 17 residues. V dropped 6 bases and J dropped 0; count of bases not matched to a gene: 12. CDR3 DNA: TGCAGCGTAGGGGGGGTTAGCGGGAGCCGCTCCTACAATGAGCAGTTCTTC. Amino acids: CSVGGVSGSRSYNEQFF.

The chain links TRBV5-1 to TRBJ1-2; TRBD1 agrees at 8 bases. The CDR3 is made up of 15 amino acids. The J segment lost 3 bases and the V segment lost 1 base, leaving 5 bases of the junction unmatched. Germline loops: CDR1 SGHRS, CDR2 YFSETQ. The CDR3 DNA reads TGCGCCAGCAGCTTGTTTCAGGGGGCTTACTATGGCTACACCTTC. Translated, it gives CASSLFQGAYYGYTF.

V gene TRBV6-1 combines with J gene TRBJ1-1; TRBD1 might be the D (6 bases). This CDR3 region has 12 residues. Germline V gene lookup returns CDR1 MNHNS and CDR2 SASEGT. Trimming removed 4 bases from V and 8 bases from J, with 11 bases in between. The CDR3 sequence is CASSAYRAEAFF. The CDR3 DNA reads as TGTGCCAGCAGTGCTTACAGGGCCGAAGCTTTCTTT.

The chain links TRBV10-2 to TRBJ2-1; TRBD2 matches at 12 bases. Germline V gives CDR1 WSHSY, CDR2 SAAADI. J gave up 4 bases and V 0 bases, and 4 bases lay outside the gene matches. The CDR3 sequence is 17 residues long. CDR3 amino acids: CASSESGLAGTYNEQFF. The CDR3 coding sequence is TGCGCCAGCAGTGAGTCGGGACTAGCGGGTACATACAATGAGCAGTTCTTC.

This clone was found a few times. In DNA, the CDR3 is TGTGCCAGCAGCTCTAGCGGGAGATCCTACGAGCAGTACTTC. It yields the protein CASSSSGRSYEQYF. The V call is TRBV7-9, the J call TRBJ2-7, with 10 positions matching TRBD2. This CDR3 is 14 amino acids long. V gave up 4 bases and J gave up 1 base; unmatched junction bases: 1. Looked up from germline, CDR1 is SEHNR and CDR2 is FQNEAQ (reference sequence).

The chain recombines TRBV11-2 with TRBJ1-3; D not certain. The CDR3 is 16 amino acids. Germline V gene data show CDR1 as SGHAT and CDR2 as FQNNGV. Trimming stripped 1 base from V and 4 bases from J, with 14 bases between. CDR3 coding DNA: TGTGCCAGCAGCTTAGGACCATTAAGTTTCGGAAACACCATATATTTT. This codes for CASSLGPLSFGNTIYF.

Only a few counts were recorded for this clone. The J gene is TRBJ1-1, the V gene TRBV19; 8 bases line up with TRBD1. The length of the CDR3 is 15 residues. Per germline, CDR1 LNHDA and CDR2 SQIVND (reference sequence). V gave up 3 bases and J gave up 1 base; unmatched junction bases: 4. CDR3 coding DNA: TGTGCCAGTAGTATCCAGGGGGCTCCGAACACTGAAGCTTTCTTT. It translates to CASSIQGAPNTEAFF.

The rearrangement uses TRBV6-1 and TRBJ1-4; D uncertain. Trimming left V 4 bases short and J 8 bases short, with 11 bases between. CDR1 is MNHNS and CDR2 is SASEGT in the germline V gene. The CDR3 has 13 residues. CDR3 region: CASSAHAREKLFF. CDR3 sequence (DNA): TGTGCCAGCAGTGCCCATGCGCGGGAAAAACTGTTTTTT.